These T cell receptor beta chains were read from a single sample in a study of regulatory and conventional T cells in RAG deficiency. Sequencing was performed with immunoSEQ multiplex PCR; in TCRdb, only in-frame clones are kept and a portion is missing. The sample records fewer than 10,000 clones, roughly 90% being singletons. The sample was also linked to a second study, of regulatory T cells.

Input material: Tregs sorted from blood. These TCRs come from a human donor in good health. The CDR3 runs from the conserved cysteine through the conserved F or W. A D gene is named only where the DNA matches it firmly. Not every row has a clone size; where given, it reads once, few, many or a size class.

d_gene: TRBD1
abundance: -
j_gene: TRBJ2-7
v_gene: TRBV5-6
CDR3nt: TGTGCCAGCAGCACGACAGGGACCAGCTCCTACGAGCAGTACTTC
CDR3aa: CASSTTGTSSYEQYF

d_gene: TRBD2
abundance: once
j_gene: TRBJ2-1
v_gene: TRBV11-2
CDR3nt: TGTGCCAGCAGCTTCCCCTCAACCGGTGGCGGGAGCTGGAATGAGCAGTTCTTC
CDR3aa: CASSFPSTGGGSWNEQFF

d_gene: -
abundance: -
j_gene: TRBJ2-2
v_gene: TRBV5-1
CDR3nt: TGCGCCAGCAAACGGCAAGGGCTTTCGAACACCGGGGAGCTGTTTTTT
CDR3aa: CASKRQGLSNTGELFF

d_gene: -
abundance: once
j_gene: TRBJ1-1
v_gene: TRBV10-3
CDR3nt: TGTGCCATCAGCCTGGGACGGACAATGAACACTGAAGCTTTCTTT
CDR3aa: CAISLGRTMNTEAFF

d_gene: -
abundance: -
j_gene: TRBJ2-7
v_gene: TRBV6-6
CDR3nt: TGTGCCAGCAGTTACTCGGGCGGGCCGAGCTCCTACGAGCAGTACTTC
CDR3aa: CASSYSGGPSSYEQYF

d_gene: TRBD1
abundance: once
j_gene: TRBJ1-1
v_gene: TRBV28
CDR3nt: TGTGCCAGCAGTCGCGACAGGGTGAACACTGAAGCTTTCTTT
CDR3aa: CASSRDRVNTEAFF

d_gene: -
abundance: -
j_gene: TRBJ2-7
v_gene: TRBV12-5
CDR3nt: TGTGCTAGTGGCCCTCATGGCCGAACCGGGACACAAGAGCAGTACTTC
CDR3aa: CASGPHGRTGTQEQYF

d_gene: TRBD1
abundance: once
j_gene: TRBJ2-7
v_gene: TRBV19
CDR3nt: TGTGCCAGTAGTATCACAGGGGGCGGCGAGCAGTACTTC
CDR3aa: CASSITGGGEQYF

d_gene: TRBD1
abundance: -
j_gene: TRBJ2-7
v_gene: TRBV28
CDR3nt: TGTGCCAGCACTGACGGACAGGCCTCCTACGAGCAGTACTTC
CDR3aa: CASTDGQASYEQYF

d_gene: TRBD1
abundance: -
j_gene: TRBJ2-3
v_gene: TRBV13
CDR3nt: TGTGCCAGCAGCTCCAGCCAGGGGACAGCAGATACGCAGTATTTT
CDR3aa: CASSSSQGTADTQYF

d_gene: TRBD1
abundance: few
j_gene: TRBJ2-7
v_gene: TRBV11-3
CDR3nt: TGTGCCAGCAGCTTCTCAGGGGGCGAGCAGTACTTC
CDR3aa: CASSFSGGEQYF

d_gene: TRBD1
abundance: -
j_gene: TRBJ1-1
v_gene: TRBV5-1
CDR3nt: TGCGCCAGCAGCCAAGACAGGGGATTAACTGAAGCTTTCTTT
CDR3aa: CASSQDRGLTEAFF

d_gene: TRBD1
abundance: -
j_gene: TRBJ1-4
v_gene: TRBV5-4
CDR3nt: TGTGCCAGCAGCAGCACAGGGGCCGCAACTTCAACTAATGAAAAACTGTTTTTT
CDR3aa: CASSSTGAATSTNEKLFF

d_gene: TRBD1
abundance: -
j_gene: TRBJ2-5
v_gene: TRBV7-7
CDR3nt: TGTGCTAGCAGCTCGGGACAGGCGGGTCAAGAGACCCAGTACTTC
CDR3aa: CASSSGQAGQETQYF

d_gene: TRBD2
abundance: -
j_gene: TRBJ2-7
v_gene: TRBV5-1
CDR3nt: TGCGCCAGCAGCTTGGTTCTAGCGGGAGTCAACGAGCAGTACTTC
CDR3aa: CASSLVLAGVNEQYF

d_gene: -
abundance: -
j_gene: TRBJ2-7
v_gene: TRBV11-3
CDR3nt: TGTGCCAGCAGCCGCAGGGTACCCTACGAGCAGTACTTC
CDR3aa: CASSRRVPYEQYF

d_gene: -
abundance: -
j_gene: TRBJ1-1
v_gene: TRBV6-6
CDR3nt: TGTGCCAGCAGTGATAGCAAAACAGGGTTGCCTGAAGCTTTCTTT
CDR3aa: CASSDSKTGLPEAFF

d_gene: -
abundance: once
j_gene: TRBJ2-7
v_gene: TRBV25-1
CDR3nt: TGTGCCAGCTCAACGGGGCAGGGGGAGGGCACCTACGAGCAGTACTTC
CDR3aa: CASSTGQGEGTYEQYF

d_gene: -
abundance: -
j_gene: TRBJ2-3
v_gene: TRBV29-1
CDR3nt: TGCAGCGTTGATTCGGGTCCCTCTCCCACAGATACGCAGTATTTT
CDR3aa: CSVDSGPSPTDTQYF

d_gene: -
abundance: once
j_gene: TRBJ1-5
v_gene: TRBV10-2
CDR3nt: TGCGCCAGCAGTGACCAGGAGGGGGGGCTAAGCAATCAGCCCCAGCATTTT
CDR3aa: CASSDQEGGLSNQPQHF

d_gene: -
abundance: few
j_gene: TRBJ2-4
v_gene: TRBV21-1
CDR3nt: TGTGCCAGCAGTTGCGTATTAGCTACAGCAAGAAAAAACATTCAGTACTTC
CDR3aa: CASSCVLATARKNIQYF

d_gene: TRBD1
abundance: -
j_gene: TRBJ2-7
v_gene: TRBV13
CDR3nt: TGTGCCAGCAGCCACGCAATTGGGACAGGCTCCTACGAGCAGTACTTC
CDR3aa: CASSHAIGTGSYEQYF

d_gene: TRBD2
abundance: once
j_gene: TRBJ2-1
v_gene: TRBV7-6
CDR3nt: TGTGCCAGCAGCTTAGCCCTCTGGACTAGCGGAACCTACAATGAGCAGTTCTTC
CDR3aa: CASSLALWTSGTYNEQFF

d_gene: TRBD2
abundance: -
j_gene: TRBJ2-1
v_gene: TRBV27
CDR3nt: TGTGCCAGCAGTTTTCGGGGGGGGAACTACAATGAGCAGTTCTTC
CDR3aa: CASSFRGGNYNEQFF

d_gene: -
abundance: once
j_gene: TRBJ2-6
v_gene: TRBV6-1
CDR3nt: TGTGCCAGCAGTGAACGTGGGCCGCTCGACAGTTCTTTCGGGGCCAACGTCCTGACTTTC
CDR3aa: CASSERGPLDSSFGANVLTF

d_gene: TRBD1
abundance: -
j_gene: TRBJ2-3
v_gene: TRBV27
CDR3nt: TGTGCCAGCAGTTTCTACCACATGACAGGGAGTCCAGATACGCAGTATTTT
CDR3aa: CASSFYHMTGSPDTQYF

d_gene: -
abundance: -
j_gene: TRBJ2-1
v_gene: TRBV6-6
CDR3nt: TGTGCCAGCAGTTACTCCTCGGGGGCGAATCAGTTCTTC
CDR3aa: CASSYSSGANQFF

d_gene: TRBD1
abundance: -
j_gene: TRBJ1-2
v_gene: TRBV29-1
CDR3nt: TGCAGCGGAAGCGGGACAGGCTATGGCTACACCTTC
CDR3aa: CSGSGTGYGYTF

d_gene: TRBD1
abundance: few
j_gene: TRBJ1-6
v_gene: TRBV14
CDR3nt: TGTGCCAGCAGCCAAGACCTCACAGGGGGCGGATCACCCCTCCACTTT
CDR3aa: CASSQDLTGGGSPLHF

d_gene: TRBD1
abundance: once
j_gene: TRBJ2-2
v_gene: TRBV19
CDR3nt: TGTGCCAGTAGTAGACAGGGCCTTTACACCGGGGAGCTGTTTTTT
CDR3aa: CASSRQGLYTGELFF

d_gene: -
abundance: -
j_gene: TRBJ1-1
v_gene: TRBV28
CDR3nt: TGTGCCAGCAGTCTTGGCTCCGGGTTGGCGGAAGCTTTCTTT
CDR3aa: CASSLGSGLAEAFF

d_gene: -
abundance: -
j_gene: TRBJ1-2
v_gene: TRBV5-6
CDR3nt: TGTGCCAGCAGCTATACCAGGGTGTCCTATGGCTACACCTTC
CDR3aa: CASSYTRVSYGYTF

d_gene: -
abundance: -
j_gene: TRBJ2-1
v_gene: TRBV9
CDR3nt: TGTGCCAGCAGCCCCCTGGCTAGCATCACCTACAATGAGCAGTTCTTC
CDR3aa: CASSPLASITYNEQFF

d_gene: -
abundance: -
j_gene: TRBJ2-5
v_gene: TRBV7-9
CDR3nt: TGTGCCAGCAGCTTAGGGGTCGGGGAGACCCAGTACTTC
CDR3aa: CASSLGVGETQYF